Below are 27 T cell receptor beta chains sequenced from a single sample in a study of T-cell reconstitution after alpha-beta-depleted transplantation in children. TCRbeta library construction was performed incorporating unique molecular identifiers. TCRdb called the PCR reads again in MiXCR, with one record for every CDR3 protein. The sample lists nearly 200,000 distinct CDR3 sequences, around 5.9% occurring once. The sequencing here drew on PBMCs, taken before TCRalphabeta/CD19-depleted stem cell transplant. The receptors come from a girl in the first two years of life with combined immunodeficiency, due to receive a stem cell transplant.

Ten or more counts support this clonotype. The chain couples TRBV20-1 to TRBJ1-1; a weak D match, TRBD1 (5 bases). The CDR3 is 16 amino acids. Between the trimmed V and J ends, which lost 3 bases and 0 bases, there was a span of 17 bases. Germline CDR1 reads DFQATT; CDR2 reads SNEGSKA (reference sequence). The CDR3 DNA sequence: TGCAGTGCTAGCCTCAGGGTTCCTAGGATGAACACTGAAGCTTTCTTT. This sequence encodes CSASLRVPRMNTEAFF.

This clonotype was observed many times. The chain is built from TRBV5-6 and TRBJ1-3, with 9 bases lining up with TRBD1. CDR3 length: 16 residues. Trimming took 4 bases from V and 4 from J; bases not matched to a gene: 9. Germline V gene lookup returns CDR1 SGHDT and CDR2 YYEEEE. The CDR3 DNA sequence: TGTGCCAGCAGCGGATGGACAGGGGCGCTCGGAAACACCATATATTTT. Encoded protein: CASSGWTGALGNTIYF. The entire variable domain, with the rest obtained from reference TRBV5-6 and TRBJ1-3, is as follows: DAGVTQSPTHLIKTRGQQVTLRCSPKSGHDTVSWYQQALGQGPQFIFQYYEEEERQRGNFPDRFSGHQFPNYSSELNVNALLLGDSALYLCASSGWTGALGNTIYFGEGSWLTVV.

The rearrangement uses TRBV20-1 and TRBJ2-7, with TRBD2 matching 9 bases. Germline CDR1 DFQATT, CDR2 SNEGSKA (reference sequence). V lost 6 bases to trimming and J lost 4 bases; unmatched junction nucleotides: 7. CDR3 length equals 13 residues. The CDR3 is CSADPSGMYEQYF. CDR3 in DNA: TGCAGTGCAGACCCTAGCGGGATGTACGAGCAGTACTTC.

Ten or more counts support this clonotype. Here the CDR3 DNA reads TGTGCCAGCAGCAAAACAGGGGAGGAAGAGACCCAGTACTTC. This codes for CASSKTGEEETQYF. The rearrangement links TRBV21-1 to TRBJ2-5; the table assigns TRBD1, which was not confirmed against the DNA. TRBV21-1 counts as a pseudogene. This CDR3 is built from 14 residues.

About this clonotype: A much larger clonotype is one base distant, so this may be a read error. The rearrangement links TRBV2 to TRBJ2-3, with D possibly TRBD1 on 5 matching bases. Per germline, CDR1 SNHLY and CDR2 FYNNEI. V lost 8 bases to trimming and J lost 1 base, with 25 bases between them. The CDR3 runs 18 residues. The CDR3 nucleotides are TGTGCCAGCTGCACACCGGTATTAGGGGTAAGACGCACAGATACGCAGTATTTT. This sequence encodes CASCTPVLGVRRTDTQYF.

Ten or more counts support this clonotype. CDR3 coding DNA: TGTGCCACCCACGGGGAAGGGGGCTACGAGCAGTACTTC. It yields the protein CATHGEGGYEQYF. V usage is TRBV10-3 and J usage is TRBJ2-7; D perhaps matches TRBD1 (6 bases). The CDR3 contains 13 residues. Germline V gene data show CDR1 as ENHRY and CDR2 as SYGVKD. The ends were cut back, 10 bases at V and 3 bases at J, with 16 bases in the middle.

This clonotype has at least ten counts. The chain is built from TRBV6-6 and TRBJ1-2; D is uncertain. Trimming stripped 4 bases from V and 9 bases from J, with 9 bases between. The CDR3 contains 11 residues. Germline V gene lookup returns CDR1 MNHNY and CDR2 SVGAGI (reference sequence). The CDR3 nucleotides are TGTGCCAGCAGTTCCCTCCGAAGCTACACCTTC. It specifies CASSSLRSYTF.

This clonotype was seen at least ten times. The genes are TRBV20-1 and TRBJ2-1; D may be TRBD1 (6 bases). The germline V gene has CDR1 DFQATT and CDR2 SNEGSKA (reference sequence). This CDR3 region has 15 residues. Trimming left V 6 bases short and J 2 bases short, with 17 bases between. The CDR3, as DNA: TGCAGTGCGAGGAGCAACAGGGCTCCCTACAATGAGCAGTTCTTC. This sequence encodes CSARSNRAPYNEQFF.

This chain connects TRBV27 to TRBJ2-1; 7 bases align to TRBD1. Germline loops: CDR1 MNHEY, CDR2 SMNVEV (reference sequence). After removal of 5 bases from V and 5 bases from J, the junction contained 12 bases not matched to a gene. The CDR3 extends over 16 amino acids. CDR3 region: CASSPTPPGQNNEQFF. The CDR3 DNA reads TGTGCCAGCAGTCCGACTCCACCGGGACAGAACAATGAGCAGTTCTTC.

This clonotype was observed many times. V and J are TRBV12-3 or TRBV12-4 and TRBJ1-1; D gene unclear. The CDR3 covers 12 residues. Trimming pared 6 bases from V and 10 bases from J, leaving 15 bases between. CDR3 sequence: CASSPDGLAAFF. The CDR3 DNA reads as TGTGCCAGCAGCCCTGACGGCCTAGCAGCTTTCTTT.

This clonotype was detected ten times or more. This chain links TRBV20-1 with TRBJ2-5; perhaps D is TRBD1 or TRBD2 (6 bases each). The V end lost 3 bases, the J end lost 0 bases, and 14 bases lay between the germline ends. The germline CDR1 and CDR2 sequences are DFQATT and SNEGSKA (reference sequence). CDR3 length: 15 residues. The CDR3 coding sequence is TGCAGTGCTAGCTACCGGGGGCCGTACCAAGAGACCCAGTACTTC. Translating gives CSASYRGPYQETQYF.

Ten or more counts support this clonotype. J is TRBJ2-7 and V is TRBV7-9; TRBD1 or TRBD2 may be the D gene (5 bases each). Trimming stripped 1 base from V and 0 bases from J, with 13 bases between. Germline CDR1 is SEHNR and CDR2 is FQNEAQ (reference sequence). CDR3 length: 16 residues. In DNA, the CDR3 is TGTGCCAGCAGCTTAGTCGGGGCCTCCAGCTCCTACGAGCAGTACTTC. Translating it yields CASSLVGASSSYEQYF. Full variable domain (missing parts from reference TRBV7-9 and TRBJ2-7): DTGVSQNPRHKITKRGQNVTFRCDPISEHNRLYWYRQTLGQGPEFLTYFQNEAQLEKSRLLSDRFSAERPKGSFSTLEIQRTEQGDSAMYLCASSLVGASSSYEQYFGPGTRLTVT.

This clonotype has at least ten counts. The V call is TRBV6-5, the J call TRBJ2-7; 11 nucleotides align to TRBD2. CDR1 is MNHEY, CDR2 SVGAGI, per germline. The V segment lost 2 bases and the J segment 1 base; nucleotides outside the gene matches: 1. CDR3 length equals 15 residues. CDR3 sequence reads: CASSYGTSGSYEQYF. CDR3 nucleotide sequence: TGTGCCAGCAGTTACGGGACTAGCGGTTCCTACGAGCAGTACTTC.

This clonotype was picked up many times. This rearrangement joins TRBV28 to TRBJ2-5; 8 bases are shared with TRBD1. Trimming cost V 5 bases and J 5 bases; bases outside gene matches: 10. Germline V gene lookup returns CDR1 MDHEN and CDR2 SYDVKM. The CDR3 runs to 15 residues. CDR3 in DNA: TGTGCCAGCAGTCCCCGGCTCAGGGGGCACGAGACCCAGTACTTC. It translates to CASSPRLRGHETQYF.

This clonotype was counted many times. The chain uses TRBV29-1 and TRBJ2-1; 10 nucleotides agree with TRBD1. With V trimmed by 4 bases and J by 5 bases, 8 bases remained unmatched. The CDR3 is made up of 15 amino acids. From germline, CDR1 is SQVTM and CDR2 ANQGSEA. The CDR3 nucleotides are TGCAGCGTTGCCCGAGGGACAGGGGCAGACAATGAGCAGTTCTTC. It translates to CSVARGTGADNEQFF.

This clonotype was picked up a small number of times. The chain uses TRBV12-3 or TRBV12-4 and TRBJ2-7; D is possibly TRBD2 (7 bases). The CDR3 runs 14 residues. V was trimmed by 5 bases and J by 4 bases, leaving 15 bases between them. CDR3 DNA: TGTGCCAGCAGTGCAGGACTAGGGGGATACGAGCAGTACTTC. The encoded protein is CASSAGLGGYEQYF.

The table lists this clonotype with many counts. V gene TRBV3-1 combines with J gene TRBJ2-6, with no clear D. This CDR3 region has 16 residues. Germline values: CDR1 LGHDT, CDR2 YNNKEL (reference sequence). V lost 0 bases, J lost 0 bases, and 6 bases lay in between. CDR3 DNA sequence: TGTGCCAGCAGCCAAGATCGGGTCTCTGGGGCCAACGTCCTGACTTTC. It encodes CASSQDRVSGANVLTF.

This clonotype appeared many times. The CDR3 coding sequence is TGTGCCAGCAGCCAAAGACAGGGGGCCACAGATACGCAGTATTTT. It specifies CASSQRQGATDTQYF. The chain combines TRBV7-8 with TRBJ2-3; the match to TRBD1 covers 10 bases. Germline lookup yields CDR1 SGHVS and CDR2 FQNEAQ. The V gene end was trimmed by 5 bases and the J gene end by 2 bases; junction bases not matched to a gene: 4. The CDR3 has 15 amino acids.

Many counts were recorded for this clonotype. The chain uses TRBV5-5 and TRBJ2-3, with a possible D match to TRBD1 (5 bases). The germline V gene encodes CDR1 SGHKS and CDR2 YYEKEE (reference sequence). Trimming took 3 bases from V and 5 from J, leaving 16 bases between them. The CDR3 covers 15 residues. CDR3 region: CASSSQNGAQDTQYF. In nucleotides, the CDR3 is TGTGCCAGCAGCTCACAGAATGGGGCACAAGATACGCAGTATTTT.

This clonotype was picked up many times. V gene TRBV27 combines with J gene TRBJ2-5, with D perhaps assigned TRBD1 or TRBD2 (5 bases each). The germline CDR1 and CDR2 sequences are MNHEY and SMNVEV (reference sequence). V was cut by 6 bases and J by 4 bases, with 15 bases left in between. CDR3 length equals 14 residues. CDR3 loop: CASRTMGVTETQYF. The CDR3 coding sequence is TGTGCCAGCAGAACAATGGGGGTAACAGAGACCCAGTACTTC.

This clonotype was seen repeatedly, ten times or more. The CDR3 DNA sequence: TGCAGTGCTAGAGGACTACGTCTTTACACAGATACGCAGTATTTT. This sequence encodes CSARGLRLYTDTQYF. The genes are TRBV20-1 and TRBJ2-3; a possible D gene is TRBD2 (5 bases). Germline CDR1 DFQATT, CDR2 SNEGSKA (reference sequence). Trimming cost V 1 base and J 2 bases, with 13 bases left between them. The CDR3 covers 15 residues.

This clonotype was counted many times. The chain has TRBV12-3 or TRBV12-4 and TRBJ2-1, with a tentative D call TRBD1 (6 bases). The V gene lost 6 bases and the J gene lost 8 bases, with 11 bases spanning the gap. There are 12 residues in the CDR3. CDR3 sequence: CASSKQGDEQFF. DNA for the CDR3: TGTGCCAGCAGCAAACAGGGCGATGAGCAGTTCTTC.

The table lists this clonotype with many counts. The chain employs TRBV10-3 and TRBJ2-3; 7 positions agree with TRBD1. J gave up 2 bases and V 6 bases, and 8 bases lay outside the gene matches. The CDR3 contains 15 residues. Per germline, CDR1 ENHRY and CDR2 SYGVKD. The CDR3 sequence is CAIRGDRRHTDTQYF. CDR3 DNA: TGTGCCATCAGGGGGGACAGACGCCACACAGATACGCAGTATTTT.

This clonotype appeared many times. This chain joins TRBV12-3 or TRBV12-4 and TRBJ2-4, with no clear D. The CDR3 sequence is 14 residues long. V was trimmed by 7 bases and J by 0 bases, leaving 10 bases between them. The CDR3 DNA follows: TGTGCCAGCAACGGAGTCCTAGCCAAAAACATTCAGTACTTC. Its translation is CASNGVLAKNIQYF.

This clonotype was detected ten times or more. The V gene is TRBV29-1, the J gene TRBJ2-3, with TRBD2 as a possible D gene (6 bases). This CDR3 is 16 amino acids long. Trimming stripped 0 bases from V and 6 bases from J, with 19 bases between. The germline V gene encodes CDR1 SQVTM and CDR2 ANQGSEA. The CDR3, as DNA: TGCAGCGTTGAAGATACAGGACTACCGTTTTGGGATACGCAGTATTTT. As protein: CSVEDTGLPFWDTQYF.

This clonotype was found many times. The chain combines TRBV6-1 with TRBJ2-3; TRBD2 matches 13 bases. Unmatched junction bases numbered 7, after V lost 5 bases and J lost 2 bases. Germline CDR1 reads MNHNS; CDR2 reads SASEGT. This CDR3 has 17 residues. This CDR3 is CASSQRTSGGNTDTQYF. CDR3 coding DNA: TGTGCCAGCAGTCAAAGGACTAGCGGGGGAAACACAGATACGCAGTATTTT.

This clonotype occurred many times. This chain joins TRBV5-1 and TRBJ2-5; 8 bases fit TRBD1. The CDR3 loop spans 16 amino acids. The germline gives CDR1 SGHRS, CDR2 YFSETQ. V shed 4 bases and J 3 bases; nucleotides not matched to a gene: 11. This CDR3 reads CASSPPSTGVEETQYF. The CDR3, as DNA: TGCGCCAGCAGCCCCCCTTCGACAGGGGTTGAAGAGACCCAGTACTTC.